This T cell receptor beta chain was captured in a study of blood T cell repertoires in COVID-19. Whole-study context: There were acute and convalescent COVID-19 samples, and they came from the United States, Italy and Spain. T cells, B-cell-depleted T cells, or PBMCs provided the cDNA or gDNA that served as material.

This clone was recorded once. The study drew participants aged 18 to 89 years from approximately 25 US areas. Grouping used clinical history reported by participants in a survey and questionnaire. The CDR3 covers 14 residues. Per germline, CDR1 MDHEN and CDR2 SYDVKM. Trimming cost V 3 bases and J 4 bases, with 9 bases left between them. Here immunoSEQ multiplex PCR was the method, and the copy in TCRdb shows in-frame clones only, minus some. Of around 320,000 clones listed, about nine tenths are singletons. V gene TRBV28 combines with J gene TRBJ1-4, with D unclear. The clonotype was recovered from a woman aged 45-60 years who had been exposed to COVID-19. Sequencing was done on a sample of PBMCs or T cells enriched from blood (not recorded which). CDR3 sequence reads: CASSFYSYNEKLFF. In nucleotides, the CDR3 is TGTGCCAGCAGTTTCTACAGCTATAATGAAAAACTGTTTTTT.